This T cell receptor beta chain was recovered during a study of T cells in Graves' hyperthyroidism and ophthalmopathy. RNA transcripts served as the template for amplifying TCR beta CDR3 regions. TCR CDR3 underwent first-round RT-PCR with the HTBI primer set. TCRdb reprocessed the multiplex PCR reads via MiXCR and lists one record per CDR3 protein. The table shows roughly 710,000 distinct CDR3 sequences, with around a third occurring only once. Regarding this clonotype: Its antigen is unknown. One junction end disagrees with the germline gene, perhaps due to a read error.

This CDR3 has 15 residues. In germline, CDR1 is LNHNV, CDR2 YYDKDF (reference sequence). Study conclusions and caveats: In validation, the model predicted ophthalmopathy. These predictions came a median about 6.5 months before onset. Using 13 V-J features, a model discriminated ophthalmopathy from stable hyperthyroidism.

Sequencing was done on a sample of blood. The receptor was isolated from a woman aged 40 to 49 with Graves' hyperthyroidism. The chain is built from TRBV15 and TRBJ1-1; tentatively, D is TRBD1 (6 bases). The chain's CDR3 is CAASSLPLQGNEAFF. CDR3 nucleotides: TGTGCCGCCAGCAGCTTACCCCTACAGGGAAACGAAGCTTTCTTT.